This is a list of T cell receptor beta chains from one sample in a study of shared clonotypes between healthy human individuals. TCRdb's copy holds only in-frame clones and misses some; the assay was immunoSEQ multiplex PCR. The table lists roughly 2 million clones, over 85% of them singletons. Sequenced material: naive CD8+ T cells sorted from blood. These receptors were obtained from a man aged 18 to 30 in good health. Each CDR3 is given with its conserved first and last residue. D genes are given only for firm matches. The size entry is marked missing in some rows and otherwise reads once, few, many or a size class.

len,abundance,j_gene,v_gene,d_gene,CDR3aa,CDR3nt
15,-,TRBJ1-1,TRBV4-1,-,CASSQALQWNTEAFF,TGCGCCAGCAGCCAAGCTCTTCAGTGGAACACTGAAGCTTTCTTT
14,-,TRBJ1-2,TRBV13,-,CASSEGYGDYGYTF,TGTGCCAGCAGCGAGGGGTATGGTGACTATGGCTACACCTTC
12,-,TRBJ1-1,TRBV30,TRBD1,CAGGTADTEAFF,TGTGCCGGGGGGACAGCGGACACTGAAGCTTTCTTT
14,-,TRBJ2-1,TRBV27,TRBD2,CASSLTSGYNEQFF,TGTGCCAGCAGTTTAACTAGCGGCTACAATGAGCAGTTCTTC
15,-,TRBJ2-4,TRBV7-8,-,CASSDRDSKGNIQYF,TGTGCCAGCAGCGACCGGGACTCAAAGGGAAACATTCAGTACTTC
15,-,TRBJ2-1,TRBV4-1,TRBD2,CASSLLAGSGDEQFF,TGCGCCAGCAGCCTCCTAGCGGGAAGTGGGGATGAGCAGTTCTTC
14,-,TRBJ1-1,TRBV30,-,CAWSVGAGVNEAFF,TGTGCCTGGAGTGTAGGGGCAGGGGTAAATGAAGCTTTCTTT
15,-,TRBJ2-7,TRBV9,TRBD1,CASSEGQGVSYEQYF,TGTGCCAGCAGCGAGGGACAGGGTGTAAGCTACGAGCAGTACTTC
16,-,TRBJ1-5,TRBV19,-,CASSEKTGLVNQPQHF,TGTGCCAGTAGTGAGAAGACAGGACTCGTGAATCAGCCCCAGCATTTT
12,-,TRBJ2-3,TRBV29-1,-,CSVDGGTDTQYF,TGCAGCGTTGACGGGGGCACAGATACGCAGTATTTT
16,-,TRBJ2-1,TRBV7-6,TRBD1,CASSPNPGTGVNEQFF,TGTGCCAGCAGCCCGAACCCTGGGACAGGGGTCAATGAGCAGTTCTTC
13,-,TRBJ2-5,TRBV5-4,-,CASSLSVQETQYF,TGTGCCAGCAGCTTGTCAGTCCAAGAGACCCAGTACTTC
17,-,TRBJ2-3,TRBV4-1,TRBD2,CASSLDVGREETDTQYF,TGCGCCAGCAGCCTGGACGTCGGGAGGGAGGAAACAGATACGCAGTATTTT
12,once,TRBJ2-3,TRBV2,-,CASSDGDTWKYF,TGTGCCAGCAGCGACGGGGACACCTGGAAATATTTT
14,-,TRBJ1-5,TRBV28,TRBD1,CASSYRGSWQPQHF,TGTGCCAGCAGCTACAGGGGATCGTGGCAGCCCCAGCATTTT
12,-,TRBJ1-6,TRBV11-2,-,CASSLEGSPLHF,TGTGCCAGCAGCTTAGAAGGTTCACCCCTCCACTTT
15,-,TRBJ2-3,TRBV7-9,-,CASSLWDSITDTQYF,TGTGCCAGCAGCTTATGGGACTCTATCACAGATACGCAGTATTTT
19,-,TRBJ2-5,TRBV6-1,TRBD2,CASSEPTSGRLDLLETQYF,TGTGCCAGCAGTGAACCAACTAGCGGGAGGTTAGATTTATTGGAGACCCAGTACTTC
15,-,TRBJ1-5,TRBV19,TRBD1,CASSNAPGQHQPQHF,TGTGCCAGTAGTAACGCTCCGGGACAGCATCAGCCCCAGCATTTT
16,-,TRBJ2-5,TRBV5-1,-,CASSLANQGDQETQYF,TGCGCCAGCAGCTTGGCCAACCAGGGAGACCAAGAGACCCAGTACTTC
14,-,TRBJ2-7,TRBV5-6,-,CASSFGRVSYEQYF,TGTGCCAGCAGCTTCGGCAGGGTCTCCTACGAGCAGTACTTC
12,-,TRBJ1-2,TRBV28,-,CASSGEGYGYTF,TGTGCCAGCAGTGGGGAGGGGTATGGCTACACCTTC
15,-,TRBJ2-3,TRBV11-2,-,CASSLSGGGIDTQYF,TGTGCCAGCAGCTTATCGGGCGGAGGAATAGATACGCAGTATTTT
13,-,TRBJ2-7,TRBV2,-,CASNLRFIYEQYF,TGTGCCAGCAACCTCAGGTTTATCTACGAGCAGTACTTC
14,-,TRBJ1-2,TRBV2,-,CAILRDGPNYGYTF,TGTGCCATCCTCCGGGACGGACCTAACTATGGCTACACCTTC
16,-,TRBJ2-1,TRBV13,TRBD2,CASSLGTSGSSYEQFF,TGTGCCAGCAGCTTGGGTACTAGCGGGAGTAGTTATGAGCAGTTCTTC
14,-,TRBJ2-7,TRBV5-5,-,CASSLGTRSYEQYF,TGTGCCAGCAGCTTGGGGACACGCTCCTACGAGCAGTACTTC
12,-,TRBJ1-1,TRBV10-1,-,CASRGPNTEAFF,TGCGCCAGCAGGGGGCCGAACACTGAAGCTTTCTTT
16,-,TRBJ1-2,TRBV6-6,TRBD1,CASSYLGGQGAYGYTF,TGTGCCAGCAGTTACTTGGGTGGGCAGGGGGCATATGGCTACACCTTC